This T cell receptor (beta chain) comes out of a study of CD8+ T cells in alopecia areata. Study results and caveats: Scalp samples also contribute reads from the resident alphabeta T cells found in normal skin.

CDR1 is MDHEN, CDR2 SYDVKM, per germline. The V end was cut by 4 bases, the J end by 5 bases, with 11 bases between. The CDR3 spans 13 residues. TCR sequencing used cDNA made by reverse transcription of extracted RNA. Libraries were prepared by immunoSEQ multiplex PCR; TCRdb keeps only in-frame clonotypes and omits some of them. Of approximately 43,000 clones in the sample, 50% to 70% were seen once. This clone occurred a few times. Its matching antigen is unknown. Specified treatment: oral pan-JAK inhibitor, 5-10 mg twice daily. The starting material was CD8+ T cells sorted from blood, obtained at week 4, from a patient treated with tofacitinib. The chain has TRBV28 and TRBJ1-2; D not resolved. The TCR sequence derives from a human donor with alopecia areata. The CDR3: CASSSPGRYGYTF. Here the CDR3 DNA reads TGTGCCAGCAGTTCGCCAGGCCGGTATGGCTACACCTTC.